This T cell receptor (beta chain) comes out of a study of cytotoxic CD8 clonotypes in ibrutinib-treated CLL. Study-level points and caveats: Public clonotypes were seen rarely and were contracted or stable on treatment. There were differences in sampling times between sustained-remission and progressing patients. Relative to age-matched healthy donors, clonality at baseline was higher, and it tracked circulating CD8+ T-cell counts.

Notes on this clone: Its target is not known.

Assay used: immunoSEQ multiplex PCR; TCRdb lists only in-frame clones, some missing. The sample records about 140,000 clones, more than 70% being singletons. The CDR3 has 14 residues. Germline values: CDR1 MNHEY, CDR2 SMNVEV (reference sequence). After removal of 3 bases from V and 7 bases from J, the junction contained 3 bases not matched to a gene. This clonotype was obtained from a human donor with chronic lymphocytic leukemia. Source: PBMCs, taken after 36 months of ibrutinib treatment. The rearrangement links TRBV27 to TRBJ1-6, with 7 positions matching TRBD1. The CDR3, as DNA: TGTGCCAGCAGTTTTCAGACAGGGAATTCACCCCTCCACTTT. Its protein product is CASSFQTGNSPLHF.